The 32 T cell receptor beta chains in this list originate from one sample, sequenced in a study of cytomegalovirus exposure and HLA in healthy donors. Use of 60 Vbeta and 13 Jbeta primers characterized the PCR. Only in-frame clones appear in the TCRdb table, and some are missing; sequencing was by immunoSEQ multiplex PCR. The sample has tens of thousands of clones, more than 60% seen once. Sample: PBMCs. The origin of the receptors is a man aged 50-59 years in good health and CMV-seropositive.

The CDR3, as DNA: TGTGCCAGTAAGACACCAAGCACAGATACGCAGTATTTT. This gives the protein CASKTPSTDTQYF. The gene calls are TRBV19 and TRBJ2-3, with no clear D. Looked up from germline, CDR1 is LNHDA and CDR2 is SQIVND (reference sequence). The CDR3 sequence is 13 residues long. V was pared by 7 bases and J by 0 bases, with 8 bases between.

The count of this clone is one. The chain employs TRBV5-1 and TRBJ2-3; 12 bases are a match to TRBD2. Germline lookup yields CDR1 SGHRS and CDR2 YFSETQ. The V and J ends lost 3 bases and 1 base, in that order; junction bases with no gene match: 3. The CDR3 totals 16 residues. The chain's CDR3 is CASSSTSGRGTDTQYF. Written as DNA, the CDR3 is TGCGCCAGCAGCTCGACTAGCGGGAGAGGCACAGATACGCAGTATTTT.

This chain connects TRBV29-1 to TRBJ1-1, with unresolved D. Per the germline V gene, CDR1 is SQVTM and CDR2 is ANQGSEA. Trimming took 3 bases from V and 7 from J, leaving 6 bases between them. This CDR3 spans 10 amino acids. The CDR3 region is CSVEEHEAFF. The CDR3 DNA sequence: TGCAGCGTTGAGGAGCATGAAGCTTTCTTT.

The sample holds a few counts of this clone. J is TRBJ1-1 and V is TRBV7-2; perhaps TRBD1 as D (5 bases). Trimming pared 1 base from V and 4 bases from J, leaving 16 bases between. Germline CDR1 SGHTA, CDR2 FQGNSA. This CDR3 is built from 16 residues. CDR3 in DNA: TGTGCCAGCAGCTTAGAAGGCAGGGTTGTAAGCACTGAAGCTTTCTTT. Amino acid sequence: CASSLEGRVVSTEAFF.

The chain carries TRBV5-4 and TRBJ1-3; D is uncertain. Germline V lookup: CDR1 SGHNT, CDR2 YYREEE (reference sequence). With 2 bases removed from V and 0 bases from J, the gap between germline ends came to 3 bases. This CDR3 comprises 13 residues. The CDR3 DNA follows: TGTGCCAGCAGCTTCTTCTCTGGAAACACCATATATTTT. This sequence encodes CASSFFSGNTIYF.

The chain joins TRBV6-1 to TRBJ2-5, with D possibly being TRBD1 (6 bases). CDR3 length equals 15 residues. Between the trimmed V and J ends, which lost 6 bases and 2 bases, there was a span of 16 bases. Germline V gene lookup returns CDR1 MNHNS and CDR2 SASEGT. As DNA, the CDR3 is TGTGCCAGCAGGGAAACAGGGAGTTGGCAAGAGACCCAGTACTTC. It codes for CASRETGSWQETQYF.

The CDR3 DNA reads as TGTGCCAGCAGCTTGGGACGGAGAACCTGGGAAGCTTTCTTT. Its protein product is CASSLGRRTWEAFF. This chain joins TRBV5-6 and TRBJ1-1; D remains ambiguous. The germline V gene has CDR1 SGHDT and CDR2 YYEEEE. Trimming stripped 0 bases from V and 8 bases from J, with 14 bases between. This CDR3 has 14 residues.

V gene TRBV14 combines with J gene TRBJ1-1; TRBD1 is a possible D gene (6 bases). The V gene's germline CDR1 is SGHDN and CDR2 FVKESK. The CDR3 is made up of 13 amino acids. The V end was cut by 5 bases, the J end by 5 bases, with 12 bases between. The CDR3 DNA reads TGTGCCAGCAGCATACAGGGTTATACTGAAGCTTTCTTT. Translating it yields CASSIQGYTEAFF.

The rearrangement joins TRBV6-1 to TRBJ2-7, with 7 bases identical to TRBD1. Germline V CDR1 and CDR2: MNHNS, SASEGT. This CDR3 is built from 15 residues. Germline trimming cut 6 bases from V and 4 bases from J; bases unmatched to any gene: 12. The CDR3 loop is CASSTRDSNLYEQYF. For the CDR3, the DNA is TGTGCCAGCAGCACCCGGGACAGCAATCTATACGAGCAGTACTTC.

This chain connects TRBV7-8 to TRBJ2-7; a weak D match, TRBD1 (6 bases). The V end was cut by 4 bases, the J end by 5 bases, with 15 bases between. The CDR3 consists of 14 residues. Per the germline V gene, CDR1 is SGHVS and CDR2 is FQNEAQ. CDR3 in amino acids: CASSSRQAGNEQYF. The CDR3 region has the DNA TGTGCCAGCAGCTCGCGACAGGCTGGCAACGAGCAGTACTTC. The full variable domain, its missing parts supplied by reference TRBV7-8 and TRBJ2-7, is GAGVSQSPRYKVAKRGQDVALRCDPISGHVSLFWYQQALGQGPEFLTYFQNEAQLDKSGLPSDRFFAERPEGSVSTLKIQRTQQEDSAVYLCASSSRQAGNEQYFGPGTRLTVT.

This clone was detected a few times. The rearrangement uses TRBV28 and TRBJ2-7, with D hard to call. Germline CDR1 and CDR2: MDHEN and SYDVKM. Trimming cost V 2 bases and J 2 bases, with 7 bases left between them. The length of the CDR3 is 13 residues. CDR3 in amino acids: CASSLPPTYEQYF. CDR3 nucleotides: TGTGCCAGCAGTTTACCCCCCACCTACGAGCAGTACTTC.

V usage is TRBV27 and J usage is TRBJ2-7; TRBD2 might be the D (5 bases). V lost 5 bases and J 2 bases, leaving 13 bases between the germline ends. This CDR3 is 14 amino acids long. Germline CDR1 reads MNHEY; CDR2 reads SMNVEV (reference sequence). CDR3 nucleotide sequence: TGTGCCAGCAGTCCCCGGGATCGACCCTACGAGCAGTACTTC. It specifies CASSPRDRPYEQYF.

This clone was seen just once. The chain carries TRBV5-1 and TRBJ2-5; 7 bases map to TRBD2. From germline, CDR1 is SGHRS and CDR2 YFSETQ. This CDR3 is built from 14 residues. Germline trimming cut 0 bases from V and 5 bases from J; bases unmatched to any gene: 4. CDR3 protein: CASSLASGGETQYF. CDR3 DNA: TGCGCCAGCAGCTTGGCTAGCGGTGGGGAGACCCAGTACTTC.

Comments on this clone: The same CDR3 arises from other DNA sequences in this sample as well. The chain recombines TRBV5-5 with TRBJ1-2; no clear D gene. From germline, CDR1 is SGHKS and CDR2 YYEKEE (reference sequence). V was cut by 0 bases and J by 3 bases, with 12 bases left in between. This CDR3 has 15 amino acids. The CDR3 reads CASSLGTVGDYGYTF. The DNA for the CDR3 is TGTGCCAGCAGCTTGGGCACGGTTGGAGACTATGGCTACACCTTC.

The chain is built from TRBV5-4 and TRBJ2-5; possibly TRBD1 for D (5 bases). V was trimmed by 4 bases and J by 5 bases, leaving 18 bases between them. There are 15 residues in the CDR3. The germline CDR1 and CDR2 sequences are SGHNT and YYREEE (reference sequence). The CDR3 bases are TGTGCCAGCAGCCCCAGGGCAGGTCTAGGGGAGACCCAGTACTTC. It translates to CASSPRAGLGETQYF.

V and J are TRBV7-3 and TRBJ2-1, with a possible D match to TRBD2 (7 bases). V gave up 1 base and J gave up 4 bases, with 14 bases separating them. This CDR3 spans 16 amino acids. The germline V gene encodes CDR1 SGHTA and CDR2 FQGTGA. The CDR3 is CASSLSPAGAYNEQFF. CDR3 nucleotide sequence: TGTGCCAGCAGCTTAAGTCCGGCGGGGGCTTACAATGAGCAGTTCTTC.

This clone was recorded a few times. The gene calls are TRBV9 and TRBJ1-1, with D possibly being TRBD1 (6 bases). V was clipped by 5 bases and J by 5 bases, with 19 bases between them. CDR3 size: 15 residues. The V gene's germline CDR1 is SGDLS and CDR2 YYNGEE. The CDR3 DNA reads as TGTGCCAGCAGTACACCCAGGGGCGCGAAGACTGAAGCTTTCTTT. It is translated as CASSTPRGAKTEAFF.

The J gene is TRBJ1-2, the V gene TRBV9; D ambiguous. Germline V gene lookup returns CDR1 SGDLS and CDR2 YYNGEE. The CDR3 is made up of 15 amino acids. Deletions cut 6 bases from V and 0 bases from J, with 15 bases between. In nucleotides, the CDR3 is TGTGCCAGCACCTCCGGAGGGAGAGCTAACTATGGCTACACCTTC. The encoded protein is CASTSGGRANYGYTF.

The chain joins TRBV7-9 to TRBJ1-2, with TRBD1 matching over 8 bases. There are 16 residues in the CDR3. V trimming: 1 base; J trimming: 0 bases; junction bases outside the gene matches: 4. Germline CDR1 is SEHNR and CDR2 is FQNEAQ (reference sequence). CDR3: CASSLGTGRSNYGYTF. The CDR3 nucleotides are TGTGCCAGCAGCTTAGGGACAGGGCGTTCTAACTATGGCTACACCTTC.

This clone was recorded once. This sequence joins TRBV4-2 and TRBJ1-5; TRBD1 aligns across 8 bases. Germline CDR1 is LGHNA and CDR2 is YNFKEQ. The trim removed 0 bases at V and 5 bases at J, leaving 6 bases unmatched. The CDR3 runs to 16 residues. The CDR3 here is CASSQDWRTGYQPQHF. As DNA, the CDR3 is TGTGCCAGCAGCCAAGATTGGAGGACAGGGTATCAGCCCCAGCATTTT.

The sample holds one count of this clone. The genes are TRBV11-3 and TRBJ2-7; D is undetermined. The CDR3 has 15 amino acids. The V gene's germline CDR1 is SGHNT and CDR2 YENEEA. With 0 bases removed from V and 5 bases from J, the gap between germline ends came to 14 bases. CDR3 DNA: TGTGCCAGCAGCTTAGAAGGCCGGCTGCAGGACGAGCAGTACTTC. It codes for CASSLEGRLQDEQYF.

The chain recombines TRBV6-5 with TRBJ2-3, with TRBD2 matching 7 bases. Per the germline V gene, CDR1 is MNHEY and CDR2 is SVGAGI. V shed 4 bases, J shed 1 base, and the junction held 2 bases outside the gene matches. This CDR3 comprises 14 residues. CDR3 sequence (DNA): TGTGCCAGCAGTTTCCGGGAGGGCACAGATACGCAGTATTTT. Amino acid sequence: CASSFREGTDTQYF.

This clone occurred once. The chain has TRBV28 and TRBJ2-5; TRBD1 aligns across 9 bases. Looked up from germline, CDR1 is MDHEN and CDR2 is SYDVKM. V gave up 9 bases and J gave up 2 bases; unmatched junction bases: 7. CDR3 length: 14 amino acids. CDR3 loop: CASRTGGSQETQYF. CDR3 in DNA: TGTGCCAGTAGAACAGGGGGCTCTCAAGAGACCCAGTACTTC.

The chain uses TRBV25-1 and TRBJ2-7; 7 bases agree with TRBD1. Trimming at V came to 8 bases and at J to 0 bases, leaving 4 bases not matched to a gene. Per the germline V gene, CDR1 is MGHDK and CDR2 is SYGVNS. This CDR3 has 13 amino acids. CDR3 protein: CASSGTVSYEQYF. The CDR3 nucleotides are TGTGCCAGCTCTGGGACAGTCTCCTACGAGCAGTACTTC.

The rearrangement links TRBV28 to TRBJ2-2, with TRBD2 identical over 10 bases. Unmatched junction bases numbered 5, after V lost 6 bases and J lost 1 base. Germline-derived CDR1 and CDR2 are MDHEN and SYDVKM. CDR3 length: 16 residues. The CDR3 loop is CASRSGGAGNTGELFF. CDR3 nucleotide sequence: TGTGCCAGCAGGAGCGGGGGGGCGGGGAACACCGGGGAGCTGTTTTTT.

This chain connects TRBV7-2 to TRBJ2-4; D is ambiguous. Germline loops: CDR1 SGHTA, CDR2 FQGNSA. CDR3 size: 14 residues. V lost 5 bases and J lost 1, with 9 bases in between. The CDR3 spells CASSPIVAKNIQYF. The CDR3 coding sequence is TGTGCCAGCAGCCCCATAGTGGCCAAAAACATTCAGTACTTC.

V usage is TRBV4-3 and J usage is TRBJ1-1, with a possible D match to TRBD1 (6 bases). V was trimmed by 1 base and J by 2 bases, leaving 11 bases between them. CDR1 LGHNA and CDR2 YSLEER come from the germline V gene. The CDR3 totals 15 residues. In DNA, the CDR3 is TGCGCCAGCAGCCAAGTTTTAGGGGGAAACACTGAAGCTTTCTTT. It translates to CASSQVLGGNTEAFF.

V is TRBV5-1 and J is TRBJ2-3, with no clear D. The CDR3 sequence is 15 residues long. Trimming pared 1 base from V and 0 bases from J, leaving 9 bases between. CDR1 is SGHRS and CDR2 is YFSETQ in the germline V gene. The CDR3 reads CASSLQESSTDTQYF. CDR3 in DNA: TGCGCCAGCAGCTTGCAAGAGTCTAGCACAGATACGCAGTATTTT.

There are many counts of this clone. An end of the junction does not agree with germline; a read error may underlie this. Distinct nucleotide sequences in the sample also encode this CDR3. For the CDR3, the DNA is TGCGCCAGCAGCCAAGAAGCAGGAAAAGGCTACTACGAGCAGTACTTC. Its translation is CASSQEAGKGYYEQYF. The chain uses TRBV5-4 and TRBJ2-7; no definite D call. CDR1 is SGHNT, CDR2 YYREEE, per germline (reference sequence). The CDR3 contains 16 residues.

The chain joins TRBV27 to TRBJ2-7, with 7 bases lining up with TRBD1. Germline V gives CDR1 MNHEY, CDR2 SMNVEV (reference sequence). V lost 5 bases, J lost 7 bases, and 8 bases stayed unmatched. The CDR3 runs to 13 residues. CDR3: CASSGDSAREQYF. The CDR3 region has the DNA TGTGCCAGCAGTGGGGACAGTGCTCGGGAGCAGTACTTC.

CDR3 loop: CASSQIRDRGEQYF. The CDR3 DNA sequence: TGTGCCAGCAGCCAAATCCGGGACAGGGGTGAGCAGTACTTC. The chain recombines TRBV7-9 with TRBJ2-7, with 10 positions matching TRBD1. CDR3 size: 14 residues. Trimming cost V 5 bases and J 7 bases; bases outside gene matches: 8. Germline-derived CDR1 and CDR2 are SEHNR and FQNEAQ (reference sequence).

This sequence joins TRBV19 and TRBJ2-1; 14 bases align to TRBD2. The ends lost 3 bases at V and 0 bases at J; junction bases unmatched: 7. The CDR3 loop spans 19 amino acids. Per the germline V gene, CDR1 is LNHDA and CDR2 is SQIVND (reference sequence). CDR3 nucleotides: TGTGCCAGTAGTATTGGGACTAGCGGGAGACTGAGCTCCTACAATGAGCAGTTCTTC. Its translation is CASSIGTSGRLSSYNEQFF.